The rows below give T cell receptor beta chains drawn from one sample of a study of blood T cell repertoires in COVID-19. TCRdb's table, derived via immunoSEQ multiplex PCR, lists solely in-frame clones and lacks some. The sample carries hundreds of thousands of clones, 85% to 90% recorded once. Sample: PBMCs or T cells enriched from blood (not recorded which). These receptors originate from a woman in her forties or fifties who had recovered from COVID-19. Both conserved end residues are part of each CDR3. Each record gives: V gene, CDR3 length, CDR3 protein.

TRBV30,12,CAWALSNQPQHF
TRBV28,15,CASRDAGTQDLEAFF
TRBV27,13,CASSFLLGGEQFF
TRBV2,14,CASRQLAGAETQYF
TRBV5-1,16,CASSLDIAGSTDTQYF
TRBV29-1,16,CSVRIGGSGSVETQYF
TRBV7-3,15,CASSSGLRGTGELFF
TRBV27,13,CASSWGQANEQFF
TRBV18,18,CASSPSRGLAGDMDEQFF
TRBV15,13,CATSRDPRETQYF
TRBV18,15,CASSLTSGSLNEQFF
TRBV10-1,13,CASSPGLAYEQYF
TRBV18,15,CASSPQNRGNTEAFF
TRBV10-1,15,CASSESGTSSGELFF
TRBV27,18,CASSLRPPETGSDSPLHF
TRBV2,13,CASNTGMDQPQHF
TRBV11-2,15,CASSTEAGAYNEQFF
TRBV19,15,CASSPLRTSAGELFF
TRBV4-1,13,CASSLQALDEQFF
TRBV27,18,CASSFLLPGSDRAYEQYF
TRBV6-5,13,CASSSQGRTEAFF
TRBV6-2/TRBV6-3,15,CASSFVGAGYQPQHF
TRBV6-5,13,CASRPLGGNEQFF
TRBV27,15,CASTGLAGGRGELFF
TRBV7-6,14,CASKPGSSYNEQFF
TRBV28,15,CASSSRTEGTDTQYF
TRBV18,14,CASSLLGEAGEQFF
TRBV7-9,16,CASSPWTGERGETQYF
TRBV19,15,CASSFYRGGNTEAFF
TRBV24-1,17,CATSDPGQGTDTGELFF
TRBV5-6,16,CASVPTGTGYTDTQYF
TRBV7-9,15,CASSIGQGSNYGYTF
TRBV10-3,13,CAVSRDYVNEQFF
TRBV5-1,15,CASSLTGQPSYEQYF
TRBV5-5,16,CASSLAAGGTTDTQYF
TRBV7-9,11,CASSSYYEQYF
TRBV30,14,CAWSVTKSSYEQYF
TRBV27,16,CASSLLFGLAGTEQYF
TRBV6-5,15,CATTRGTAYNSPLHF
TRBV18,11,CASSKGDTQYF
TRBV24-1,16,CATSDSKTGVGGELFF
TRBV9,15,CASSALAGGPGEQYF
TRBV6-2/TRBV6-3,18,CASSYSMGSGDSTDTQYF
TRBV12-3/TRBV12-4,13,CASTEHSQETQYF
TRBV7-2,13,CASNLQGAEKLFF
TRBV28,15,CASSSLLTGSYGYTF
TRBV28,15,CASTKSTGSKQPQHF
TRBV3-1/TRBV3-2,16,CASSQGIGDRNYGYTF
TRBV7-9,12,CASSLVSETQYF
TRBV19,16,CASEDSQLRTNYGYTF
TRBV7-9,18,CASSLEGRPGFSYNEQFF
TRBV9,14,CASSVELRNSPLHF
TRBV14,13,CASSYRQGQGYTF
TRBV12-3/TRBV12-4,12,CASSLGGGEQYF
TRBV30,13,CAWSSGLGNTIYF
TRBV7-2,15,CASIPLAVRNTEAFF
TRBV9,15,CASSVSQRPYNEQFF
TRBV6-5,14,CASSRTGGGTEAFF
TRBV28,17,CASSSGLAGSVGDTQYF